Given below is one TCR beta chain in context. This clone was seen once. It lacks a known antigen. Its ends do not fully match the called genes, so a read error is possible. Healthy humans were used as donors in the study. This record comes from a study of T cell repertoires and Cas9 in healthy adults (dated by TCRdb to the late 2010s). About the study as a whole: Within the CD4 and CD8 compartments, the researchers characterized SpCas9-reactive T cells in terms of multi-effector potency, cytotoxicity and lineage determination. The study looked at preexisting T cell immunity to the Streptococcus pyogenes Cas9 nuclease (SpCas9), which is used in CRISPR gene editing. Findings and caveats that apply to the study as a whole: In vitro, SpCas9-reactive regulatory T cells were reported to reduce the proliferation and function of SpCas9-reactive effector T cells.

The CDR3 runs 15 residues from the cysteine to the phenylalanine. Only CDR3 DNA remains: 45 bases, in frame from the first base. According to the germline V gene (reference sequence), CDR1 reads LNHDA and CDR2 reads SQIVND. The library relied on the immunoSEQ multiplex PCR assay. TCRdb stores this immuneACCESS table with in-frame sequences only. Part of the clones is absent; in the studies checked, under half of the shortfall reflects unresolved V genes, and no reason is known for the rest. The table for this sample lists over 12,000 clones; roughly nine tenths of them were counted only once. Approximately 1.6% of the sample is taken by the ten largest.

The sample consisted of Tregs (CD4+, CD25+, CD127-, CD137-, CD154-) from PBMCs; culture status not recorded. This sequence originates from a human donor in good health. Rearrangement joined TRBV19 to TRBJ2-2, with TRBD1 identical over 7 junction bases. CDR3 protein: CASSVDRVFAGELFF. The bases read TGTGCCAGTAGTGTAGACAGGGTTTTTGCCGGGGAGCTGTTTTTT. Reference TRBV19 and TRBJ2-2 genes cover what lies past the CDR3, so the full variable domain is DGGITQSPKYLFRKEGQNVTLSCEQNLNHDAMYWYRQDPGQGLRLIYYSQIVNDFQKGDIAEGYSVSREKKESFPLTVTSAQKNPTAFYLCASSVDRVFAGELFFGEGSRLTVL.